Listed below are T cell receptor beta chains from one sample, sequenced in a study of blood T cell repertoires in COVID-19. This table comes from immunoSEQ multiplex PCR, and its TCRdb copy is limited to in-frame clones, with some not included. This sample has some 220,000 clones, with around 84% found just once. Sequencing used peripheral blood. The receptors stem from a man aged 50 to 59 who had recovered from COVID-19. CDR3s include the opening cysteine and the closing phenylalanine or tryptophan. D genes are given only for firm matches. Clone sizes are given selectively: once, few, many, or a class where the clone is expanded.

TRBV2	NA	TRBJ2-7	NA	TGTGCCAGCAGTGAAGGCGGGCTAAGCTCCTACGAGCAGTACTTC	CASSEGGLSSYEQYF
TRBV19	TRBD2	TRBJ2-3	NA	TGTGCCAGTAGTTCCGTAGGACTAGCGGGACAAAGCACAGATACGCAGTATTTT	CASSSVGLAGQSTDTQYF
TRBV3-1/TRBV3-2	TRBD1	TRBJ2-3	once	TGTGCCAGCAGCCACCGCAGGGGGAGACTACACACAGATACGCAGTATTTT	CASSHRRGRLHTDTQYF
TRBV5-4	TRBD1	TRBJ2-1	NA	TGTGCCAGCAGCCGGGGACAGGGAGGTGAGCAGTTCTTC	CASSRGQGGEQFF
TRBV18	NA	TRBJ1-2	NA	TGTGCCAGCTCACCACCAACAGGGCACTATGGCTACACCTTC	CASSPPTGHYGYTF
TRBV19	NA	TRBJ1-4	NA	TGTGCCAGCCGGGGGGGGCCGACTAATGAAAAACTGTTTTTT	CASRGGPTNEKLFF
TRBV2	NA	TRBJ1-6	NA	TGTGCCAGCAGTTCCCTCGGGACAACGTATAATTCACCCCTCCACTTT	CASSSLGTTYNSPLHF
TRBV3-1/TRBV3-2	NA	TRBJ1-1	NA	TGTGCCAGCAGCCAAGGTCCCCAGGGGAACACTGAAGCTTTCTTT	CASSQGPQGNTEAFF
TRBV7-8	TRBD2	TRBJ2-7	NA	TGTGCCAGCAGCCCCGAGCGGGGCTACGAGCAGTACTTC	CASSPERGYEQYF
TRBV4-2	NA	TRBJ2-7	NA	TGTGCCAGCAGCCAAGTACCGGGATCCGAGCAGTACTTC	CASSQVPGSEQYF
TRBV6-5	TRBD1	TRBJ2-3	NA	TGTGCCAGCAGTTTGGACAGGGCGACGCCAGGGGCGCAGTATTTT	CASSLDRATPGAQYF
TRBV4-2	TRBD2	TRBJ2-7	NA	TGTGCCAGCAGCCAAGATTGGGGGGAGGGCCCAGGTGACGAGCAGTACTTC	CASSQDWGEGPGDEQYF
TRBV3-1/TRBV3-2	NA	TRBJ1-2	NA	TGTGCCAGCAGCCGACAGGAACACTATGGCTACACCTTC	CASSRQEHYGYTF
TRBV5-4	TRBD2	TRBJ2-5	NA	TGTGCCAGCAGCCTAATACTAGCGGGAGTGGAGACCCAGTACTTC	CASSLILAGVETQYF
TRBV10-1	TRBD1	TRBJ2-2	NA	TGCGCCAGCAGTGAGCTAACAGGGGGAACCGGGGAGCTGTTTTTT	CASSELTGGTGELFF
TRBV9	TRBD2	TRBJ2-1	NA	TGTGCCAGCAGCGCATTTGGGACTAGCTACAATGAGCAGTTCTTC	CASSAFGTSYNEQFF
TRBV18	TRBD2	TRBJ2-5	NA	TGTGCCAGCTCACGTACGAAAGCGGGAGGCGAGACCCAGTACTTC	CASSRTKAGGETQYF
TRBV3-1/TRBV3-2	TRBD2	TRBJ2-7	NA	TGTGCCAGCAGCCAAGATGGGGGGCTAGCGGGAGGTTACTACGAGCAGTACTTC	CASSQDGGLAGGYYEQYF
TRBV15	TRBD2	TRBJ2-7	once	TGTGCCACCAGCAGAGCTAGCGGGGGTCCCTACGAGCAGTACTTC	CATSRASGGPYEQYF
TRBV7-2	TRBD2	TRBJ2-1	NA	TGTGCCAGCAGCTTAGCAGGGACTAGCGGGGAGAATGAGCAGTTCTTC	CASSLAGTSGENEQFF
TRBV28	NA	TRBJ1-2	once	TGTGCCAGCAGTTCACAGGGTTTCGGCTACACCTTC	CASSSQGFGYTF
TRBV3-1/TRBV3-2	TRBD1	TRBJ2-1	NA	TGTGCCAGCAGCAAGACAGGGGGCAATGAGCAGTTCTTC	CASSKTGGNEQFF
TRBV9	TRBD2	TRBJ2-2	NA	TGTGCCAGCAGGCCTAGCGGCGGCACCGGGGAGCTGTTTTTT	CASRPSGGTGELFF
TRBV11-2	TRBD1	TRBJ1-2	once	TGTGCCAGCAGCCCATGGGACAGGGGGTCCTATGGCTACACCTTC	CASSPWDRGSYGYTF
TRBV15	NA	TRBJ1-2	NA	TGTGCCACCAGCAGAGATACGGGGTATGGCTACACCTTC	CATSRDTGYGYTF
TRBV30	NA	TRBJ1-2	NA	TGTGCCTGGAGTGTATCAGGGAAGGGTGGCTACACCTTC	CAWSVSGKGGYTF
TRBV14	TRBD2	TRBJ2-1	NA	TGTGCCAGCAGCCTCTTGACTAGCGGGGACCATGAGCAGTTCTTC	CASSLLTSGDHEQFF
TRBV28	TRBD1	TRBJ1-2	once	TGTGCCAGCAGTTCCGAAGGGGGCCCCGCTAACTATGGCTACACCTTC	CASSSEGGPANYGYTF
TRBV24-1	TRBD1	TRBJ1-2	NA	TGTGCCACCAGTGATCGGGACAGGGGGAACTATGGCTACACCTTC	CATSDRDRGNYGYTF
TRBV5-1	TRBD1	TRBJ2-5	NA	TGCGCCAGCAGCTGGACAGGTCAACAAGAGACCCAGTACTTC	CASSWTGQQETQYF
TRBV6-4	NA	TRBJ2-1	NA	TGTGCCAGCTTCGGACTTGGCTATGAGCAGTTCTTC	CASFGLGYEQFF
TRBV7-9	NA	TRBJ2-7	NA	TGTGCCAGCAGCTCACTTCTGGCCGGGGGCTACGAGCAGTACTTC	CASSSLLAGGYEQYF
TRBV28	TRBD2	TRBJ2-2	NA	TGTGCCAGCAGTAAGTGGTCTAGCGGGAGTAACACCGGGGAGCTGTTTTTT	CASSKWSSGSNTGELFF
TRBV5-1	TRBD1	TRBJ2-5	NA	TGCGCCAGCAGCCTGACTTTAGGACAGGGTGAGACCCAGTACTTC	CASSLTLGQGETQYF
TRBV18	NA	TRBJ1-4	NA	TGTGCCAGCTCACCGACTACGCTCGGAGGGAGGGGTGAAGAAAAACTGTTTTTT	CASSPTTLGGRGEEKLFF
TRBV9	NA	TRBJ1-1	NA	TGTGCCAGCACCGTAAATGAGTTGAACACTGAAGCTTTCTTT	CASTVNELNTEAFF
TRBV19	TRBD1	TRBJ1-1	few	TGTGCCAGTAGTATAGGCGGGACAGGGAACACTGAAGCTTTCTTT	CASSIGGTGNTEAFF
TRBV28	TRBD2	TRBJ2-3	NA	TGTGCCAGCAGTCCTAGCGGGACTAGCACAGATACGCAGTATTTT	CASSPSGTSTDTQYF
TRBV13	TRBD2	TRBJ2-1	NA	TGTGCCAGCAGCCGAGGACTAGACAATGAGCAGTTCTTC	CASSRGLDNEQFF
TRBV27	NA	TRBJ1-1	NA	TGTGCCAGCAGCGTAACAGGGACGAACACTGAAGCTTTCTTT	CASSVTGTNTEAFF
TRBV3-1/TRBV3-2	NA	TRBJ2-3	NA	TGTGCCAGCAGCCACGCGTCAGATACGCAGTATTTT	CASSHASDTQYF
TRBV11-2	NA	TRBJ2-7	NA	TGTGCCAGCAGCTTAAGACTAAGCCTCTACGAGCAGTACTTC	CASSLRLSLYEQYF
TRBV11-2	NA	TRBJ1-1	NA	TGTGCCAGCACCCCGTGGAAGGGGGGGGTAGGGACTGAAGCTTTCTTT	CASTPWKGGVGTEAFF
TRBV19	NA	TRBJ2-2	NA	TGTGCCACATCCAGGGGCGCCGGGGAGCTGTTTTTT	CATSRGAGELFF
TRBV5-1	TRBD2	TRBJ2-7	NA	TGCGCCAGCAGACCCGGGACTAGCGGACCCTCCTACGAGCAGTACTTC	CASRPGTSGPSYEQYF
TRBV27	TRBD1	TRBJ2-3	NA	TGTGCCAGCACCTCGGGGGACAGGGCGAAAACAGATACGCAGTATTTT	CASTSGDRAKTDTQYF
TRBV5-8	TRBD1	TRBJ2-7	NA	TGTGCCAGCAGCCCGGGACAGGGGGCGACAGCCTACGAGCAGTACTTC	CASSPGQGATAYEQYF
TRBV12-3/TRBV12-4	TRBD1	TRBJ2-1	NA	TGTGCCAGCAGTGGCAGGGGGTTAGATGAGCAGTTCTTC	CASSGRGLDEQFF
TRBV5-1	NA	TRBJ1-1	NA	TGCGCCAGCAGCTTGAACAAAAACACTGAAGCTTTCTTT	CASSLNKNTEAFF
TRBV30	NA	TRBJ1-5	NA	TGTGCCTGGAGTGCCGACAGGCTCCAGCCCCAGCATTTT	CAWSADRLQPQHF
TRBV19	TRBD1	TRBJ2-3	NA	TGTGCCAGTAGTCCCGGGACAGGGAGCACAGATACGCAGTATTTT	CASSPGTGSTDTQYF
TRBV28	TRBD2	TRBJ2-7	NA	TGTGCCACAAGACTAGCAGTATACGAGCAGTACTTC	CATRLAVYEQYF
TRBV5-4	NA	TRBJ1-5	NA	TGTGCCAGCAGCATTCCGGGACACGAAAGCAATCAGCCCCAGCATTTT	CASSIPGHESNQPQHF
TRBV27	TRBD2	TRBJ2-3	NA	TGTGCCAGCAGTTTACGGGGGAGGGCCGGCGGGGATACGCAGTATTTT	CASSLRGRAGGDTQYF